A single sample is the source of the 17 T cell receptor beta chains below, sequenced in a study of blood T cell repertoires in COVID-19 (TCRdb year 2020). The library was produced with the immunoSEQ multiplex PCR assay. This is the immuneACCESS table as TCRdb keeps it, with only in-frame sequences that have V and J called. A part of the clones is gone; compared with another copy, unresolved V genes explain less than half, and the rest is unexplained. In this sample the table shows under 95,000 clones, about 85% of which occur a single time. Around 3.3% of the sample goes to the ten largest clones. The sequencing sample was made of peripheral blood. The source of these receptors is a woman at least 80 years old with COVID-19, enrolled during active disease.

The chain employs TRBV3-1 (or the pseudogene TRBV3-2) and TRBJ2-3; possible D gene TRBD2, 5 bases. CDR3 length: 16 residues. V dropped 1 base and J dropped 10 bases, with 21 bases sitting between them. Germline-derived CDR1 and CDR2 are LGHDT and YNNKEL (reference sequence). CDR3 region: CASSQGHAAGIPPQYF. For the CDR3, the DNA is TGTGCCAGCAGCCAAGGCCACGCTGCGGGTATCCCCCCGCAGTATTTT.

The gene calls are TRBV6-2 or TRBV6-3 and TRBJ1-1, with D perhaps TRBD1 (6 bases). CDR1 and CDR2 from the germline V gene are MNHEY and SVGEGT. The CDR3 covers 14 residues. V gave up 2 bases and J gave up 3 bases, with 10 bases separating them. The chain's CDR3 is CASSYGGADTEAFF. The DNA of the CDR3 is TGTGCCAGCAGTTACGGGGGGGCCGACACTGAAGCTTTCTTT.

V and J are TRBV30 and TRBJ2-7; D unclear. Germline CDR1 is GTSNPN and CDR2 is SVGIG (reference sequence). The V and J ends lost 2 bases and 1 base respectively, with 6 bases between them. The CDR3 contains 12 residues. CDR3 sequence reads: CAWSPFSYEQYF. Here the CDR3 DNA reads TGTGCCTGGAGTCCTTTTTCCTACGAGCAGTACTTC.

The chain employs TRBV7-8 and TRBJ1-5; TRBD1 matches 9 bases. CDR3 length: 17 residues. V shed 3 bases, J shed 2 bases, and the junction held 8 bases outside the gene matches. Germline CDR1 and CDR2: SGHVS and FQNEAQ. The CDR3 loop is CASSFGTGQVGNQPQHF. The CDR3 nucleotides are TGTGCCAGCAGCTTTGGGACAGGGCAGGTGGGCAATCAGCCCCAGCATTTT. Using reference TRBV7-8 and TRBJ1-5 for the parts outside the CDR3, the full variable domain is GAGVSQSPRYKVAKRGQDVALRCDPISGHVSLFWYQQALGQGPEFLTYFQNEAQLDKSGLPSDRFFAERPEGSVSTLKIQRTQQEDSAVYLCASSFGTGQVGNQPQHFGDGTRLSIL.

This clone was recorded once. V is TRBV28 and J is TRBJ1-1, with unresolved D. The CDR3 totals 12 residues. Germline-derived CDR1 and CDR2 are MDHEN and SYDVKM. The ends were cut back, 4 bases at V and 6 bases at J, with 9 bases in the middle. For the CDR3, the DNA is TGTGCCAGCAGTTGGGGAGGGCCTGAAGCTTTCTTT. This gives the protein CASSWGGPEAFF.

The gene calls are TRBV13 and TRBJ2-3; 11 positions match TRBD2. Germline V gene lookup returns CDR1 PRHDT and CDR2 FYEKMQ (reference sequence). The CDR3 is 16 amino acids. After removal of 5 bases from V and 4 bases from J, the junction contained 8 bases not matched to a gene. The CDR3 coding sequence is TGTGCCAGCAGCCCGCGACTAGCGGGGAGCTCAGATACGCAGTATTTT. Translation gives CASSPRLAGSSDTQYF. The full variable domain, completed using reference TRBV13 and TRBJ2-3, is AAGVIQSPRHLIKEKRETATLKCYPIPRHDTVYWYQQGPGQDPQFLISFYEKMQSDKGSIPDRFSAQQFSDYHSELNMSSLELGDSALYFCASSPRLAGSSDTQYFGPGTRLTVL.

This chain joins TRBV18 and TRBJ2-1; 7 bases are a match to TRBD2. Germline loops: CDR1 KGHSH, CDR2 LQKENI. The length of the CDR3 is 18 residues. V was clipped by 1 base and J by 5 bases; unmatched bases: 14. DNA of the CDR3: TGTGCCAGCTCACCACTGCGGGAGATCCTGGCCTTAGACAATGAGCAGTTCTTC. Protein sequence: CASSPLREILALDNEQFF.

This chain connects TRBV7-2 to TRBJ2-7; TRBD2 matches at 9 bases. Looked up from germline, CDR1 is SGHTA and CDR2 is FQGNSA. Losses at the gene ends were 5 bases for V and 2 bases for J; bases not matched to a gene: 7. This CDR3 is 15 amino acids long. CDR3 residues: CASSPPAGGPYEQYF. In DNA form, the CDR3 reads TGTGCCAGCAGCCCCCCAGCGGGAGGACCCTACGAGCAGTACTTC.

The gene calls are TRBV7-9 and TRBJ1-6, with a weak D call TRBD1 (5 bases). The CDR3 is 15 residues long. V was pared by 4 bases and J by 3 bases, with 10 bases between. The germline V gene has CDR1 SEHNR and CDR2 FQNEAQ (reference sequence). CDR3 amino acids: CASSSRQIYNSPLHF. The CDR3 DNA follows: TGTGCCAGCAGCTCCCGACAGATCTATAATTCACCCCTCCACTTT.

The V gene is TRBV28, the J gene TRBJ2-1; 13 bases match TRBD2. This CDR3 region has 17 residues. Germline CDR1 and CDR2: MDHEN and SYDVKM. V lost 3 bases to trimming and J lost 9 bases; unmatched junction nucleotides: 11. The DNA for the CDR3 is TGTGCCAGCAGTTTCAGGCGGACTAGCGGGAGAATGGTTGAGCAGTTCTTC. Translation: CASSFRRTSGRMVEQFF.

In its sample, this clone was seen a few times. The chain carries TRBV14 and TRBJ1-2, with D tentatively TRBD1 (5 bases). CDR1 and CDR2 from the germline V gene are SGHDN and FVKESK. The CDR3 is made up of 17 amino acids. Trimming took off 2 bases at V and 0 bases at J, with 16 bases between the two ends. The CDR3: CASSQLGGAEPNYGYTF. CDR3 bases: TGTGCCAGCAGCCAATTAGGTGGGGCGGAACCTAACTATGGCTACACCTTC.

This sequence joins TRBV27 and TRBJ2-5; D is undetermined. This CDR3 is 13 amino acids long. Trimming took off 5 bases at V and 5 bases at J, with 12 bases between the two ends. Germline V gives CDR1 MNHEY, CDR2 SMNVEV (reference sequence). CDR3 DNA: TGTGCCAGCAGTCCCCCGGGTCGGGAGACCCAGTACTTC. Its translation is CASSPPGRETQYF.

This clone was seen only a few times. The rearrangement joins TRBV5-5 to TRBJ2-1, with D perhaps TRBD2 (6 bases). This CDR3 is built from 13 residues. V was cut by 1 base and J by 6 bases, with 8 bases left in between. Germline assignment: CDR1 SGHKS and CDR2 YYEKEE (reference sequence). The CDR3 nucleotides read TGTGCCAGCAGCTTGCTTAGCGGCAATGAGCAGTTCTTC. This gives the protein CASSLLSGNEQFF.

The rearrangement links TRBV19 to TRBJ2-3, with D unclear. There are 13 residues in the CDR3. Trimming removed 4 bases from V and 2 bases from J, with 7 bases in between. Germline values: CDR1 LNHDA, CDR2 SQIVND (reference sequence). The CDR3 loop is CASSRQDTDTQYF. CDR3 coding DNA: TGTGCCAGTAGTAGACAAGACACAGATACGCAGTATTTT.

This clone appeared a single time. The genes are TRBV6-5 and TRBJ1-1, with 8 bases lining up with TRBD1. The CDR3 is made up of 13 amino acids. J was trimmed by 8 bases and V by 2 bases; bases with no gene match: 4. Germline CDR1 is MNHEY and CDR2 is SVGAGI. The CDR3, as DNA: TGTGCCAGCAGTTACCGGACAGGGTACGAAGCTTTCTTT. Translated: CASSYRTGYEAFF.

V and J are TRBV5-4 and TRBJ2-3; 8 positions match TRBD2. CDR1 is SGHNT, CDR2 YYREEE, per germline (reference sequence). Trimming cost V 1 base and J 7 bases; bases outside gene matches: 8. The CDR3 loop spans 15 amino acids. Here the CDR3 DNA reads TGTGCCAGCAGCTTGTTCGGGGGGGAAACCAATACGCAGTATTTT. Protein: CASSLFGGETNTQYF.

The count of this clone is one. CDR3 DNA: TGTGCCAGCAGCTTAGGGGAAATACACAGGGGCCAGCCCCAGCATTTT. Protein: CASSLGEIHRGQPQHF. The chain uses TRBV13 and TRBJ1-5, with 7 nucleotides matching TRBD1. The CDR3 has 16 residues. The V gene's germline CDR1 is PRHDT and CDR2 FYEKMQ (reference sequence). V gave up 0 bases and J gave up 7 bases; unmatched junction bases: 9.